This TCR beta chain was documented in a study of blood T cell repertoires in COVID-19. This clone was counted ten times or more. Additional DNA sequences in this sample encode the identical CDR3. The repertoire was sequenced with immunoSEQ multiplex PCR; TCRdb's copy has only in-frame clones and lacks some. The sample holds 250,000 or so clones, around 81% seen once. The receptor was isolated from a woman aged 60 to 75 with active or convalescent COVID-19. The sequencing sample was made of peripheral blood.

The CDR3 DNA reads TGTGCCAGCAGAACTCTGAACACTGAAGCTTTCTTT. Amino acids: CASRTLNTEAFF. The chain is built from TRBV6-5 and TRBJ1-1; D gene ambiguous. The CDR3 totals 12 residues. The V gene's germline CDR1 is MNHEY and CDR2 SVGAGI. V lost 6 bases, J lost 0 bases, and 5 bases lay in between.